A selection of T cell receptor beta chains follows, all from one sample in a study of T cell responses to AZD1222 COVID-19 vaccine. Profiled with immunoSEQ multiplex PCR; TCRdb holds only in-frame clones, not every one. Of some 110,000 clones listed, around 83% are singletons. The sequencing here drew on peripheral blood, taken 28 days after the second AZD1222 dose. All receptors come from an adult who received the AZD1222 COVID-19 vaccine. Both conserved end residues are part of each CDR3. A D gene is named only where the DNA matches it firmly. Not every row has a clone size; where given, it reads once, few, many or a size class.

>TRBJ2-7|.|.|TRBV11-2
CASSLTVGIYEQYF
TGTGCCAGCAGCTTAACGGTGGGGATCTACGAGCAGTACTTC
>TRBJ1-3|.|.|TRBV5-1
CASSLAGAGAGNTIYF
TGCGCCAGCAGCTTGGCCGGGGCAGGGGCTGGAAACACCATATATTTT
>TRBJ2-2|.|.|TRBV6-5
CASTSGGLGSGELFF
TGTGCCAGCACCTCCGGGGGACTGGGAAGCGGGGAGCTGTTTTTT
>TRBJ1-4|.|TRBD1|TRBV5-8
CASSQGDRDNEKLFF
TGTGCCAGCAGCCAAGGCGACAGGGATAATGAAAAACTGTTTTTT
>TRBJ2-3|.|.|TRBV2
CASSEIGVGNTDTQYF
TGTGCCAGCAGTGAAATCGGGGTGGGTAACACAGATACGCAGTATTTT
>TRBJ2-1|.|.|TRBV11-3
CASSLVGTSSYNEQFF
TGTGCCAGCAGCTTAGTCGGAACTAGCTCCTACAATGAGCAGTTCTTC
>TRBJ1-6|.|.|TRBV19
CASSVQGINSPLHF
TGTGCCAGTAGTGTCCAGGGTATTAATTCACCCCTCCACTTT
>TRBJ1-1|once|.|TRBV7-9
CASSFYSYMNTEAFF
TGTGCCAGCAGCTTCTACAGCTACATGAACACTGAAGCTTTCTTT
>TRBJ2-1|.|.|TRBV5-1
CASSLGGLALNEQFF
TGCGCCAGCAGCTTGGGAGGTCTGGCCTTGAATGAGCAGTTCTTC
>TRBJ2-3|.|.|TRBV6-5
CASKAPPLQDTQYF
TGTGCCAGCAAGGCCCCACCATTACAAGATACGCAGTATTTT
>TRBJ1-1|.|.|TRBV10-3
CAIKVGGGDTEAFF
TGTGCCATCAAGGTCGGTGGAGGGGACACTGAAGCTTTCTTT
>TRBJ2-4|.|.|TRBV6-5
CASSTWGGGNIQYF
TGTGCCAGCAGTACCTGGGGAGGAGGGAACATTCAGTACTTC
>TRBJ1-5|.|.|TRBV6-6
CASSYSNLEGNQPQHF
TGTGCCAGCAGTTACTCGAATCTGGAGGGGAATCAGCCCCAGCATTTT
>TRBJ2-5|.|.|TRBV5-1
CASSLEASNFGTQYF
TGCGCCAGCAGCTTGGAAGCTAGCAATTTTGGGACCCAGTACTTC
>TRBJ1-1|.|.|TRBV6-5
CASSYAATDTEAFF
TGTGCCAGCAGTTATGCTGCGACAGACACTGAAGCTTTCTTT
>TRBJ2-1|.|.|TRBV6-5
CASMLGAEQFF
TGTGCCAGCATGTTGGGCGCTGAGCAGTTCTTC
>TRBJ2-5|once|.|TRBV30
CAWTGAKTQYF
TGTGCCTGGACAGGGGCCAAGACCCAGTACTTC
>TRBJ2-5|.|TRBD1|TRBV3-1/TRBV3-2
CASSQGDRVQETQYF
TGTGCCAGCAGCCAAGGAGACAGGGTTCAAGAGACCCAGTACTTC
>TRBJ2-2|.|TRBD2|TRBV3-1/TRBV3-2
CASSQLLAGGPTTGELFF
TGTGCCAGCAGCCAACTACTAGCGGGGGGGCCAACCACCGGGGAGCTGTTTTTT
>TRBJ1-3|.|TRBD1|TRBV3-1/TRBV3-2
CASSREQGAKFGNTIYF
TGTGCCAGCAGCCGCGAACAGGGGGCGAAATTTGGAAACACCATATATTTT
>TRBJ1-2|.|.|TRBV6-5
CASKTLYGYTF
TGTGCCAGCAAGACTCTCTATGGCTACACCTTC
>TRBJ2-5|.|TRBD2|TRBV14
CASSPSGGNRLTQYF
TGTGCCAGCAGCCCTAGCGGGGGTAATAGATTGACCCAGTACTTC
>TRBJ2-6|.|.|TRBV27
CASTVTGSSGANVLTF
TGTGCCAGCACCGTGACAGGAAGCTCTGGGGCCAACGTCCTGACTTTC
>TRBJ2-3|.|TRBD1|TRBV7-8
CASSSGTTGGIGTQYF
TGTGCCAGCAGCTCAGGGACCACAGGGGGGATTGGTACGCAGTATTTT
>TRBJ2-1|.|TRBD1|TRBV24-1
CATSRQGHGNEQFF
TGTGCCACCAGCAGACAGGGGCATGGGAATGAGCAGTTCTTC
>TRBJ2-2|.|.|TRBV28
CASSGPGAGELFF
TGTGCCAGCAGTGGCCCAGGGGCCGGGGAGCTGTTTTTT
>TRBJ2-1|.|.|TRBV30
CAWNLKQNEQFF
TGTGCCTGGAATCTTAAGCAGAATGAGCAGTTCTTC
>TRBJ2-2|few|TRBD1|TRBV30
CAWTQGAGELFF
TGTGCCTGGACCCAGGGGGCCGGGGAGCTGTTTTTT
>TRBJ1-5|.|TRBD1|TRBV7-9
CASSLEGATQHF
TGTGCCAGCAGCTTAGAGGGGGCGACCCAGCATTTT
>TRBJ1-2|.|.|TRBV11-2
CASSLSQGDGYTF
TGTGCCAGCAGCTTATCCCAGGGAGACGGCTACACCTTC
>TRBJ1-1|.|TRBD1|TRBV19
CASSYSGTAPEAFF
TGTGCCAGTAGTTACTCCGGGACAGCTCCTGAAGCTTTCTTT
>TRBJ2-7|.|.|TRBV27
CASSPGTSVGEQYF
TGTGCCAGCAGTCCAGGGACTTCTGTTGGTGAGCAGTACTTC
>TRBJ1-5|once|.|TRBV6-1
CASSEAPPQPQHF
TGTGCCAGCAGTGAAGCGCCCCCTCAGCCCCAGCATTTT
>TRBJ1-5|.|.|TRBV6-5
CAIRGWLNQPQHF
TGTGCCATCAGAGGTTGGCTCAATCAGCCCCAGCATTTT
>TRBJ2-1|.|.|TRBV5-1
CASSLSGEEQFF
TGCGCCAGCAGCTTATCCGGGGAGGAGCAGTTCTTC
>TRBJ1-2|.|.|TRBV19
CAAGSFARSYGYTF
TGTGCCGCAGGGTCTTTTGCGCGAAGCTATGGCTACACCTTC
>TRBJ1-2|.|TRBD1|TRBV5-4
CASNSGTARGYGYTF
TGTGCCAGCAACTCAGGGACAGCCCGTGGCTATGGCTACACCTTC
>TRBJ2-2|once|TRBD1|TRBV11-2
CASSLGQGVPTGELFF
TGTGCCAGCAGCTTAGGGCAGGGGGTCCCCACCGGGGAGCTGTTTTTT
>TRBJ2-3|.|.|TRBV6-5
CATWNPGTLRTGQYF
TGTGCCACCTGGAACCCCGGGACACTAAGGACGGGGCAGTATTTT
>TRBJ1-6|.|.|TRBV29-1
CSAAASGDSPLHF
TGCAGCGCCGCCGCGTCAGGGGACTCACCCCTCCACTTT
>TRBJ1-5|.|.|TRBV6-1
CAGSEIGLGNQPQHF
TGTGCCGGCAGTGAAATCGGCCTGGGAAATCAGCCCCAGCATTTT
>TRBJ2-7|.|TRBD1|TRBV7-8
CASSLLGQGPYEQYF
TGTGCCAGCAGCTTATTAGGACAGGGGCCCTACGAGCAGTACTTC
>TRBJ1-2|.|.|TRBV15
CATSREIGTSKPYGYTF
TGTGCCACCAGCAGAGAGATCGGGACAAGTAAACCCTATGGCTACACCTTC
>TRBJ1-1|.|TRBD1|TRBV9
CASSGRQGTMNTEAFF
TGTGCCAGCAGCGGGCGACAGGGGACGATGAACACTGAAGCTTTCTTT
>TRBJ2-2|.|.|TRBV9
CASSVVQNLNTGELFF
TGTGCCAGCAGCGTGGTGCAGAACCTGAACACCGGGGAGCTGTTTTTT
>TRBJ2-1|.|.|TRBV7-8
CASSLGLYSYNEQFF
TGTGCCAGCAGCCTGGGACTGTACTCCTACAATGAGCAGTTCTTC
>TRBJ1-5|.|TRBD1|TRBV5-4
CASSLKGAPQPQHF
TGTGCCAGCAGCTTGAAGGGGGCCCCTCAGCCCCAGCATTTT
>TRBJ1-1|.|TRBD1|TRBV6-5
CASSPRTGNTEAFF
TGTGCCAGCAGTCCTCGGACAGGGAACACTGAAGCTTTCTTT
>TRBJ2-5|.|.|TRBV18
CASSPPPVGETQYF
TGTGCCAGCTCACCACCGCCCGTAGGGGAGACCCAGTACTTC
>TRBJ2-3|.|.|TRBV5-5
CASSLGADSTDTQYF
TGTGCCAGCAGCTTGGGGGCGGATAGCACAGATACGCAGTATTTT
>TRBJ2-2|.|.|TRBV7-7
CASSLGLNTGELFF
TGTGCCAGCAGCTTAGGCCTGAACACCGGGGAGCTGTTTTTT
>TRBJ1-5|.|TRBD1|TRBV18
CASSPTGQGNQPQHF
TGTGCCAGCTCACCGACGGGACAGGGAAATCAGCCCCAGCATTTT